This T cell receptor beta chain was obtained from a study of identical twins. MiXCR was run by TCRdb on the 5' RACE reads, yielding one entry per CDR3 protein. The profile covers about 520,000 distinct CDR3 sequences, with roughly 21% appearing a single time and around 0.91% taken by the ten largest. V was pared by 5 bases and J by 2 bases, with 13 bases between. This CDR3 spans 14 amino acids. These data were also filed under a second study, of T cells expressing NK-cell markers. This second report adds: HCMV serostatus: most of the eight sequenced donors positive, one negative.

The origin of this receptor is a woman aged 18-35 years in good health. The gene calls are TRBV12-3 or TRBV12-4 and TRBJ2-7, with D uncertain. Sequencing input: CD4+ T cells sorted from blood. The CDR3 is CASSNRHFAYEQYF. For the CDR3, the DNA is TGTGCCAGCAGTAATCGGCATTTTGCCTACGAGCAGTACTTC.